These T cell receptor beta chains were read from a single sample in a study of blood T cell repertoires in COVID-19. Assay: immunoSEQ multiplex PCR; the TCRdb copy retains only in-frame clones and omits some. Found here are around 160,000 clones, 80% of them singletons; the top ten hold approximately 3%. The sample taken for sequencing was PBMCs or T cells enriched from blood (not recorded which). The receptors stem from a woman aged 55-70 years who had recovered from COVID-19. Each CDR3 is given with its conserved first and last residue. The D gene is left open where the match is weak. The size of a clone is reported for some rows only, either as once, few or many, or as a class for expanded clones.

V gene	D gene	clone size	J gene	CDR3 DNA	CDR3 protein
TRBV19	-	-	TRBJ1-2	TGTGCCAGTAGTATAGCGGGAACCTATGGCTACACCTTC	CASSIAGTYGYTF
TRBV24-1	TRBD2	once	TRBJ2-3	TGTGCCACCAGTGATCCCCGGGCGGGGGACACAGATACGCAGTATTTT	CATSDPRAGDTDTQYF
TRBV28	TRBD1	-	TRBJ1-4	TGTGCCAGCAGTTATTACGGGACAGGGGGCGGAAAACTGTTTTTT	CASSYYGTGGGKLFF
TRBV5-4	-	-	TRBJ2-7	TGTGCCAGCAGCGGTGGGACAACCTCCTACGAGCAGTACTTC	CASSGGTTSYEQYF
TRBV5-1	TRBD2	-	TRBJ2-5	TGCGCCAGCAGCTTAGGACTAGCGGGGGCGGGAGAGACCCAGTACTTC	CASSLGLAGAGETQYF
TRBV5-1	TRBD1	-	TRBJ1-1	TGCGCCAGCAGCGCCGTACAGGGGGCGGACACTGAAGCTTTCTTT	CASSAVQGADTEAFF
TRBV19	-	-	TRBJ2-7	TGTGCCAGTAGTATAGAAGCTCAGGTATCCTACGAGCAGTACTTC	CASSIEAQVSYEQYF
TRBV3-1/TRBV3-2	TRBD1	-	TRBJ2-5	TGTGCCAGCAGCCAAGAGGACAGGAAAGAGACCCAGTACTTC	CASSQEDRKETQYF
TRBV14	-	once	TRBJ1-1	TGTGCCAGCAGCCAAGACAGGTTAGCGATGAACACTGAAGCTTTCTTT	CASSQDRLAMNTEAFF
TRBV3-1/TRBV3-2	-	-	TRBJ2-7	TGTGCCAGCAGCCTTTGGACAGTCCCCCACGAGCAGTACTTC	CASSLWTVPHEQYF
TRBV25-1	TRBD1	-	TRBJ2-7	TGTGCCAGCAGTGACAGGGGGATGTTCACCTACGAGCAGTACTTC	CASSDRGMFTYEQYF
TRBV6-1	TRBD1	-	TRBJ1-3	TGTGCCAGCAGTGAGGGACAGGGGGTTCACACCATATATTTT	CASSEGQGVHTIYF
TRBV21-1	-	many	TRBJ1-4	TGTGCCAGCAGCCGTCCGGGACTGATTAATGAAAAACTGTTTTTT	CASSRPGLINEKLFF
TRBV6-1	-	-	TRBJ2-1	TGTGCCAGCAGTGAAGCGACCAGGGGCCCGTACAATGAGCAGTTCTTC	CASSEATRGPYNEQFF
TRBV14	-	-	TRBJ2-7	TGTGCCAGCAGCCAAGCTCGCGGCGGGACCTACGAGCAGTACTTC	CASSQARGGTYEQYF
TRBV6-5	-	many	TRBJ1-6	TGTGCCAGCAGTTCCACCGGGGGTCCTCATTCACCCCTCCACTTT	CASSSTGGPHSPLHF
TRBV6-5	-	-	TRBJ2-2	TGTGCCAGCAGTTACTTGGACAGCGCGAACACCGGGGAGCTGTTTTTT	CASSYLDSANTGELFF
TRBV24-1	TRBD1	medium-sized	TRBJ2-1	TGTGCCACCAGTGATTTCCCCAGGACAGGGCTATACAATGAGCAGTTCTTC	CATSDFPRTGLYNEQFF
TRBV3-1/TRBV3-2	-	-	TRBJ1-1	TGTGCCAGCAGCCAAGAGAATACAGGGACTGAAGCTTTCTTT	CASSQENTGTEAFF
TRBV5-1	-	-	TRBJ1-3	TGCGCCAGCAGCCCGGCGGGGGCTCGAAACACCATATATTTT	CASSPAGARNTIYF
TRBV15	TRBD1	-	TRBJ2-4	TGTGCCACCAGCAGCCTCCCGGGACAGGGGGCTTTGTTGTTGAACTTC	CATSSLPGQGALLLNF
TRBV30	-	-	TRBJ1-5	TGTGCCTGGAGCGTACAGACGGGGGGTCGGCCCCAGCATTTT	CAWSVQTGGRPQHF
TRBV3-1/TRBV3-2	TRBD2	-	TRBJ2-5	TGTGCCAGCAGCCCTAGACTAGCGGGGGGGTTAGAGACCCAGTACTTC	CASSPRLAGGLETQYF
TRBV18	-	-	TRBJ1-1	TGTGCCAGCGGGGGGGGAGTCAATAAAGGGAACACTGAAGCTTTCTTT	CASGGGVNKGNTEAFF
TRBV9	TRBD2	-	TRBJ2-7	TGTGCCAGCAGTGTGACTAGCGGGGGGTTCTACGAGCAGTACTTC	CASSVTSGGFYEQYF
TRBV5-8	TRBD1	once	TRBJ2-4	TGTGCCAGCAGTTCGGGACAGGGGACGTACATTCAGTACTTC	CASSSGQGTYIQYF
TRBV27	TRBD1	-	TRBJ1-3	TGTGCCAGCAGTTTCAGGGGGGAAGGAAACACCATATATTTT	CASSFRGEGNTIYF
TRBV27	TRBD1	once	TRBJ1-1	TGTGCCAGCAAATGGACAGGGGCGGCGGACACTGAAGCTTTCTTT	CASKWTGAADTEAFF
TRBV18	-	-	TRBJ1-1	TGTGCCAGCTCACAGGGAGTGTTCACTGAAGCTTTCTTT	CASSQGVFTEAFF
TRBV6-5	-	-	TRBJ1-2	TGTGCCAGCAGTCCCGACAGCCTCTATGGCTACACCTTC	CASSPDSLYGYTF
TRBV6-4	-	once	TRBJ1-5	TGTGCCAGCAGTGACTCCATCCCTACAGGTAATCAGCCCCAGCATTTT	CASSDSIPTGNQPQHF
TRBV5-1	-	-	TRBJ2-7	TGCGCCAGCAGAATTCAGGAAGACTACGAGCAGTACTTC	CASRIQEDYEQYF
TRBV2	-	-	TRBJ2-7	TGTGCCAGCAGTGTTCAGGGCCGCGAGCAGTACTTC	CASSVQGREQYF
TRBV7-8	-	once	TRBJ1-2	TGTGCCAGCAGCTTAAAGGGGGTCAGTGGCTACACCTTC	CASSLKGVSGYTF
TRBV11-2	-	-	TRBJ2-7	TGTGCCAGCAGCTTTCAAGGAGGGGGCGATAATGGGCAGTACTTC	CASSFQGGGDNGQYF
TRBV30	-	-	TRBJ2-1	TGTGCCTGGAGGGGGACAACCGATGCGCAGTTCTTC	CAWRGTTDAQFF
TRBV7-9	-	-	TRBJ1-5	TGTGCCAGCAGCTTAGGAGGGGGATACTATAGCAATCAGCCCCAGCATTTT	CASSLGGGYYSNQPQHF
TRBV4-1	-	-	TRBJ2-3	TGCGCCAGCAGCCAAGAAAGGTTCAGGGCCAAAAGCACAGATACGCAGTATTTT	CASSQERFRAKSTDTQYF
TRBV7-2	TRBD1	-	TRBJ1-2	TGTGCCAGCAGCTTAGCGATGACAGGGGGCATAGGGGGCTACACCTTC	CASSLAMTGGIGGYTF
TRBV2	-	-	TRBJ1-1	TGTGCCACCCAAATGGGGCCCACTGAAGCTTTCTTT	CATQMGPTEAFF
TRBV19	-	-	TRBJ1-2	TGTGCCAGTAGTATTTCCGGGGTGCTCTATGGCTACACCTTC	CASSISGVLYGYTF
TRBV19	-	once	TRBJ1-1	TGTGCCAGTAGTAACCAGGGGAACACTGAAGCTTTCTTT	CASSNQGNTEAFF
TRBV2	-	-	TRBJ2-6	TGTGCCAGCAGTCGGGCAGGGGATTCTGGGGCCAACGTCCTGACTTTC	CASSRAGDSGANVLTF
TRBV10-1	-	-	TRBJ1-2	TGCGCCAGCAGTGAAAATGGCAACTATGGCTACACCTTC	CASSENGNYGYTF
TRBV18	-	-	TRBJ2-1	TGTGCCAGCTCACCCGAGGCACAAGCCTACAATGAGCAGTTCTTC	CASSPEAQAYNEQFF
TRBV12-3/TRBV12-4	-	few	TRBJ2-1	TGTGCCAGCAGTGACCTAGGTAGCGGTGAGCAGTTCTTC	CASSDLGSGEQFF
TRBV20-1	TRBD1	-	TRBJ2-7	TGCAGTGCTCTCAGGGGGCACGAGCAGTACTTC	CSALRGHEQYF
TRBV5-4	-	-	TRBJ1-2	TGTGCCAGCAGCGCCCGGTTCTATGGCTACACCTTC	CASSARFYGYTF
TRBV19	TRBD1	-	TRBJ1-2	TGTGCCAGTAGTCCACAGGGGGCTATCCCTGTGGGTGGCTACACCTTC	CASSPQGAIPVGGYTF
TRBV19	-	-	TRBJ1-1	TGTGCCAGTAGTATAGATGGGAGACGGGGGGTCGGGAACACTGAAGCTTTCTTT	CASSIDGRRGVGNTEAFF
TRBV14	TRBD1	-	TRBJ1-2	TGTGCCAGCAGCCAGTTCCGGACAGGCAACTATGGCTACACCTTC	CASSQFRTGNYGYTF
TRBV5-5	-	-	TRBJ1-4	TGTGCCAGTCGACTGGGACATGTCGAACATGGGGAACTGTTTTTT	CASRLGHVEHGELFF